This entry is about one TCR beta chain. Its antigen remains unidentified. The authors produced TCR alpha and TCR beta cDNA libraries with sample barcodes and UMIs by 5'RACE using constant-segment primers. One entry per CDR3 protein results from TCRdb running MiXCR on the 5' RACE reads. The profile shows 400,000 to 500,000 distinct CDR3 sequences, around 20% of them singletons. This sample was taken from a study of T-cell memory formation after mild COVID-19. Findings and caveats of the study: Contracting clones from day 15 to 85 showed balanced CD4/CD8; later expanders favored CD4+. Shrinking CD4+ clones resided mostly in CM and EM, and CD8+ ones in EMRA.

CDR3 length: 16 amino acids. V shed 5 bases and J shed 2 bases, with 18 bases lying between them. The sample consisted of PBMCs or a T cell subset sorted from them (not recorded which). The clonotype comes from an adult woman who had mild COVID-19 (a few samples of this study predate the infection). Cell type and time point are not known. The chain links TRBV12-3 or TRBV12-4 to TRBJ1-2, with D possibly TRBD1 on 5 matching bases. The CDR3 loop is CASSRLRDDGNYGYTF. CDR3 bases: TGTGCCAGCAGTCGCCTCCGGGACGACGGAAACTATGGCTACACCTTC.